A selection of T cell receptor beta chains follows, all from one sample in a study of neurological immune-mediated disorders. TCRdb ran MiXCR on the 5' RACE reads and lists one entry per CDR3 protein. The sample records approximately 47,000 distinct CDR3 sequences, approximately 12% being singletons. The sample consisted of PBMCs. The receptors stem from a male donor with HTLV-1-associated myelopathy (HAM/TSP). CDR3s include the opening cysteine and the closing phenylalanine or tryptophan. D genes are given only for firm matches. A clone size is listed for some rows: how often the clone was seen (once, few, many), or a class if it is expanded.

j_gene,v_gene,d_gene,abundance,CDR3nt,CDR3aa
TRBJ2-2,TRBV10-3,-,many,TGTGCCATCACCTCAGCGGGTGACGGGGAGCTGTTTTTT,CAITSAGDGELFF
TRBJ1-5,TRBV4-3,-,many,TGCGCCAGCAGCCAAGATCTTGGGGGAGGAAGCCAGCCCCAGCATTTT,CASSQDLGGGSQPQHF
TRBJ2-3,TRBV21-1,-,-,TGTGCCAGCTGTTTAGAGCGGGCGAGCACAGATACGCAGTATTTT,CASCLERASTDTQYF
TRBJ2-3,TRBV20-1,-,medium-sized,TGCAGTGTCACAGGGTCGGAGGTATCGATAACAGATACGCAGTATTTT,CSVTGSEVSITDTQYF
TRBJ1-5,TRBV10-3,-,many,TGTGCCACGTCTGGGACGGACAATCAGCCCCAGCATTTT,CATSGTDNQPQHF
TRBJ1-1,TRBV7-9,-,many,TGTGCCAGCAGCTTGGAGCTTAAGCGAACTGAAGCTTTCTTT,CASSLELKRTEAFF
TRBJ2-2,TRBV6-2/TRBV6-3,TRBD2,many,TGTGCCAGCATCCGGGGGGGGCTCGGCGGGGAGCTGTTTTTT,CASIRGGLGGELFF
TRBJ2-1,TRBV10-3,-,many,TGTGCCATCAGTGAAGGGGCCCCCTACAATGAGCAGTTCTTC,CAISEGAPYNEQFF
TRBJ1-1,TRBV10-3,TRBD1,many,TGTGCCATCAGCTGGACAGGGCAGCGAGACACTGAAGCTTTCTTT,CAISWTGQRDTEAFF
TRBJ2-4,TRBV19,-,-,TGTGCCAGTAGTATATCAGGGACCAAAAACATTCAGTACTTC,CASSISGTKNIQYF
TRBJ1-5,TRBV5-5,-,many,TGTGCCAGCAGCTTGTGGCTAGAACCAAATCAGCCCCAGCATTTT,CASSLWLEPNQPQHF
TRBJ1-5,TRBV2,TRBD1,many,TGTGCCAGCAGTGATTGGGACAGGAATAGGGGTGTGCATTTT,CASSDWDRNRGVHF
TRBJ2-7,TRBV11-2,TRBD1,many,TGTGCCAGCAGCTTAGCCAGGGGGCAGGGGTACGAGCAGTACTTC,CASSLARGQGYEQYF
TRBJ2-6,TRBV10-3,TRBD1,medium-sized,TGTGCCATCGGCAGGGGGACTGGGGCCAACGTCCTGACTTTC,CAIGRGTGANVLTF
TRBJ1-4,TRBV11-3,-,many,TGTGCCAGCAGCCCCCGCAAGGAGGTTCGCGAAAAACTGTTTTTT,CASSPRKEVREKLFF
TRBJ1-1,TRBV6-1,TRBD1,-,TGTGCCAGCAGACGACGGGGACAGGAGAACACTGAAGCTTTCTTT,CASRRRGQENTEAFF
TRBJ1-1,TRBV20-1,-,many,TGCAGTGCTAGAGACGGGACGGCTAACACTGAAGCTTTCTTT,CSARDGTANTEAFF
TRBJ1-3,TRBV12-3/TRBV12-4,TRBD1,many,TGTGCCAGCAGCCGGGACAGACTACTCTCTGGAAACACCATATATTTT,CASSRDRLLSGNTIYF
TRBJ2-2,TRBV13,TRBD2,few,TGTGCCAGCAGCTTATTCCTGACAGCGGGGCGGTCTAAGAACACCGGGGAGCTGTTTTTT,CASSLFLTAGRSKNTGELFF
TRBJ2-3,TRBV2,-,many,TGTGCCAGCAGTTCCAGTAGGGGCACAGATACGCAGTATTTT,CASSSSRGTDTQYF
TRBJ2-5,TRBV5-6,TRBD2,many,TGTGCCAGCAGCTCCGCCGGGGGTAGCGGGGGGACCCAGTACTTC,CASSSAGGSGGTQYF
TRBJ1-1,TRBV5-5,-,many,TGTGCCAGCAGCCCCACCCTCACTGAAGCTTTCTTT,CASSPTLTEAFF
TRBJ2-5,TRBV5-1,-,many,TGCGCCAGCAGCGTATACCCTTCGTCAGTGCAAGAGACCCAGTACTTC,CASSVYPSSVQETQYF
TRBJ1-2,TRBV6-1,-,many,TGTGCCAGCAGCGAAGCAGGTGGACCGGGCTATGGCTACACCTTC,CASSEAGGPGYGYTF
TRBJ1-5,TRBV20-1,TRBD1,many,TGCAGTGCGCGACAGGGATCGAATCAGCCCCAGCATTTT,CSARQGSNQPQHF
TRBJ1-2,TRBV20-1,-,-,TGCAGTCTTGGAGGGGGGCCCAGCTATGGCTACACCTTC,CSLGGGPSYGYTF
TRBJ2-7,TRBV28,-,many,TGTGCCAGCAGTCCCCCGGGACAACTCTACGAGCAGTACTTC,CASSPPGQLYEQYF
TRBJ2-5,TRBV14,TRBD1,-,TGTGCCAGCAGTTTTTGGGACAGGGGCACACCGGGGACCCAGTACTTC,CASSFWDRGTPGTQYF
TRBJ2-3,TRBV7-3,-,many,TGTGCCAGCAGCTCTAGCCTTTCGGGGGCAGATACGCAGTATTTT,CASSSSLSGADTQYF
TRBJ2-1,TRBV12-3/TRBV12-4,TRBD2,few,TGTGCCAGCAGTGGGACTAGCGGGGGATACAATGAGCAGTTCTTC,CASSGTSGGYNEQFF
TRBJ1-5,TRBV20-1,-,medium-sized,TGCAGTGCCCAGGGGTATAGCAATCAGCCCCAGCATTTT,CSAQGYSNQPQHF
TRBJ2-3,TRBV2,-,many,TGTGCCAGCAGTATGTGGCCAGATACGCAGTATTTT,CASSMWPDTQYF
TRBJ1-6,TRBV15,-,many,TGTGCCACCAGCAGAGGATTAGGGGGTTCACCCCTCCACTTT,CATSRGLGGSPLHF
TRBJ1-2,TRBV4-3,-,many,TGCGCCAGCAGCCAAGGAGGACTCTCGAGGAATGGCTACACCTTC,CASSQGGLSRNGYTF
TRBJ2-2,TRBV7-2,-,many,TGTGCCAGCAGTCAGGGCAGGACCATTCCAACCGGGGAGCTGTTTTTT,CASSQGRTIPTGELFF
TRBJ1-5,TRBV20-1,-,many,TGCAGTGCTAGAGGTTGGGGGGTCGATAGCAATCAGCCCCAGCATTTT,CSARGWGVDSNQPQHF
TRBJ2-4,TRBV3-2,-,many,TGTGCCAGCAGCCATAGAGTAAAGCCAGCGGGGGGACAAAAAAACATTCAGTACTTC,CASSHRVKPAGGQKNIQYF
TRBJ1-6,TRBV5-6,TRBD1,many,TGTGCCAGCACCTACGGGACAGACAATTCACCCCTCCACTTT,CASTYGTDNSPLHF
TRBJ2-7,TRBV14,TRBD1,many,TGTGCCAGCAGCCAAGTGTCAGGGGGTGGCTACGAGCAGTACTTC,CASSQVSGGGYEQYF
TRBJ2-7,TRBV28,TRBD1,many,TGTGCCAGCAGTTTGACAGGGGCGATGGGTGAGCAGTACTTC,CASSLTGAMGEQYF
TRBJ1-5,TRBV20-1,TRBD1,many,TGCAGTGCTAGAATTTCAGAGGGGGCCGGGCAGCCCCAGCATTTT,CSARISEGAGQPQHF
TRBJ2-5,TRBV20-1,-,many,TGCAGTGCTAGAGATCCATCGAGCGGCGGCAGGGAGACCCAGTACTTC,CSARDPSSGGRETQYF
TRBJ1-5,TRBV15,TRBD1,many,TGTGCCACCAGCAGTGGACAGGGAGATCAGCCCCAGCATTTT,CATSSGQGDQPQHF
TRBJ2-4,TRBV20-1,-,many,TGCAGTGCTAGGAACCAGTTACGGCTAGCCAAAAACATTCAGTACTTC,CSARNQLRLAKNIQYF
TRBJ2-1,TRBV29-1,-,medium-sized,TGCAGCGTCGTAAACTACAATGAGCAGTTCTTC,CSVVNYNEQFF
TRBJ2-7,TRBV9,-,many,TGTGCCAGCAGCGTGTCGTGGGGTACGGGCGAGCAGTACTTC,CASSVSWGTGEQYF
TRBJ1-6,TRBV9,TRBD1,many,TGTGCCAGCAGCCCGGGACAGGGACGCTCCTATAATTCACCCCTCCACTTT,CASSPGQGRSYNSPLHF
TRBJ2-2,TRBV15,-,many,TGTGCCACCAGCAGTATAACCGGGGAGCTGTTTTTT,CATSSITGELFF
TRBJ2-7,TRBV5-1,-,many,TGCGCCAGCAGCTTGTTGTCGGACGAGCAGTACTTC,CASSLLSDEQYF
TRBJ1-2,TRBV6-5,-,many,TGTGCCAGCAGTTATTCAGGGGCCTATGGCTACACCTTC,CASSYSGAYGYTF
TRBJ1-6,TRBV12-3/TRBV12-4,-,many,TGTGCCAGCAGTTCCATGGTGGGAAATAATTCACCCCTCCACTTT,CASSSMVGNNSPLHF
TRBJ1-1,TRBV7-8,TRBD1,many,TGTGCCAGCAGCATTGGACAGGGACTGAACACTGAAGCTTTCTTT,CASSIGQGLNTEAFF
TRBJ2-3,TRBV28,-,-,TGTGCCAGCAGACAGGGAACTAGCACAGATACGCAGTATTTT,CASRQGTSTDTQYF
TRBJ1-5,TRBV15,-,many,TGTGCCACCAGCAGAGATCGAGGGGTTCAGCCCCAGCATTTT,CATSRDRGVQPQHF
TRBJ1-5,TRBV6-5,-,many,TGTGCCAGCAGTTACTCGAATCGGGGGCAGCCCCAGCATTTT,CASSYSNRGQPQHF
TRBJ1-2,TRBV28,-,many,TGTGCCAGCAGCTTCGCAAGCGGCGCAAACTATGGCTACACCTTC,CASSFASGANYGYTF
TRBJ2-1,TRBV3-1,-,many,TGTGCCAGCAGCCAAGTCCAGGTGGGGAAGCAGTTCTTC,CASSQVQVGKQFF